This TCR beta chain was identified during a study of Graves' ophthalmopathy and Graves' hyperthyroidism. Amplified material comprised TCR beta CDR3 regions derived from RNA transcripts. The library came from an HTBI-primed first-round RT-PCR and a second-round multiplex PCR. TCRdb reprocessed the multiplex PCR reads via MiXCR and lists one record per CDR3 protein. Of about 410,000 distinct CDR3 sequences in the sample, around 19% were seen once. The study's findings and limits: From stable hyperthyroidism, ophthalmopathy was separated by a 13-signature model with just over 85% sensitivity and more than 75% specificity. Most thyroid-expanded clonotypes exceeding 0.001 frequency were also found in blood.

This clonotype showed up many times. Its target is not known. Germline V CDR1 and CDR2: GTSNPN, SVGIG (reference sequence). The CDR3 is 12 amino acids. The V end lost 1 base, the J end lost 1 base, and 4 bases lay between the germline ends. The chain couples TRBV30 to TRBJ1-1; D is undetermined. Specimen: peripheral blood. This clonotype was obtained from a woman aged 18-29 years with Graves' ophthalmopathy. CDR3 residues: CAWSGGNTEAFF. In DNA, the CDR3 is TGTGCCTGGAGTGGGGGGAACACTGAAGCTTTCTTT.